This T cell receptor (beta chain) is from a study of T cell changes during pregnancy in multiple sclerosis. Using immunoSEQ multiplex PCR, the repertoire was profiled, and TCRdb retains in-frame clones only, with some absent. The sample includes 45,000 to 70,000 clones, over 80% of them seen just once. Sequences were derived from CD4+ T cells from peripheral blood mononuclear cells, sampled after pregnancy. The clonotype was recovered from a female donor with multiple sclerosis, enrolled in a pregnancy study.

Here the CDR3 DNA reads TGCAGCGTGGGACAGGGCGCGGGAGGCTACACCTTC. This encodes CSVGQGAGGYTF. V gene TRBV29-1 combines with J gene TRBJ1-2; the match to TRBD1 covers 9 bases. The CDR3 totals 12 residues. V shed 6 bases, J shed 8 bases, and the junction held 7 bases outside the gene matches. Germline loops: CDR1 SQVTM, CDR2 ANQGSEA.